These 26 T cell receptor beta chains originate from one sample sequenced in a study of beta chain features in type 1 diabetes (dated by TCRdb to the late 2010s). Library method: the immunoSEQ multiplex PCR assay. The entire isolated RNA was reverse transcribed using the High Capacity cDNA Reverse Transcription Kit, and thus expressed TCRB transcripts were sequenced. TCRdb took this table from immuneACCESS and kept in-frame rearrangements with V and J called. Such tables lack part of the clones; where checked against another copy, unresolved V genes explain under half of the gap, and the rest is unexplained. Across this sample there are a few hundred thousand clones, with roughly 16% seen only once. The ten largest clones take up 0.019% of the sample. The sequenced material came from naive CD4+ T cells from blood. The meaning of the sample's cell subset or site label: true naive CD4+ T cells. These receptors all stem from a woman between 18 and 29 years old in good health.

The chain couples TRBV21-1 to TRBJ2-7; TRBD2, the D gene given by the table, was not confirmed from the DNA. TRBV21-1 is a recognized pseudogene. The length of the CDR3 is 16 residues. DNA for the CDR3: TGTGCCAGCAGCAAAATCGAGCGGAGAGTCTCCTACGAGCAGTACTTC. It codes for CASSKIERRVSYEQYF.

The chain combines TRBV7-9 with TRBJ1-1; 7 bases map to TRBD1. The CDR3 extends over 14 amino acids. The trim removed 5 bases at V and 3 bases at J, leaving 6 bases unmatched. In germline, CDR1 is SEHNR, CDR2 FQNEAQ (reference sequence). The CDR3 DNA sequence: TGTGCCAGCAGCCCTGACAGGGTGGACACTGAAGCTTTCTTT. Its protein product is CASSPDRVDTEAFF.

This clone was observed a handful of times. The chain carries TRBV5-4 and TRBJ1-2, with D perhaps TRBD1 (6 bases). Germline V gene lookup returns CDR1 SGHNT and CDR2 YYREEE (reference sequence). CDR3 length: 13 amino acids. V shed 3 bases and J shed 4 bases, with 10 bases lying between them. CDR3 sequence: CASSSDSSYGYTF. The DNA of the CDR3 is TGTGCCAGCAGCTCGGACAGTTCCTATGGCTACACCTTC.

The CDR3 sequence is CASSSPGGLTYEQYF. CDR3 DNA sequence: TGTGCCAGCAGTTCCCCGGGGGGGCTAACCTACGAGCAGTACTTC. The V and J genes are TRBV28 and TRBJ2-7; 8 bases fit TRBD2. The CDR3 runs 15 residues. Germline lookup yields CDR1 MDHEN and CDR2 SYDVKM. Losses at the gene ends were 4 bases for V and 2 bases for J; bases not matched to a gene: 7.

This chain joins TRBV9 and TRBJ2-3, with no clear D. CDR3 size: 15 residues. Between the trimmed V and J ends, which lost 0 bases and 5 bases, there was a span of 13 bases. CDR1 and CDR2 (germline): SGDLS, YYNGEE. The CDR3: CASSVGPEVGDTQYF. The CDR3 bases are TGTGCCAGCAGCGTAGGTCCAGAGGTGGGAGATACGCAGTATTTT.

In DNA form, the CDR3 reads TGTGCCAGCAGCTTAGGGCTAGCGGGCGCGTTCAATGAGCAGTTCTTC. Translation: CASSLGLAGAFNEQFF. The chain uses TRBV7-8 and TRBJ2-1, with 8 positions matching TRBD2. Germline CDR1 is SGHVS and CDR2 is FQNEAQ. This CDR3 is built from 16 residues. Germline trimming cut 1 base from V and 6 bases from J; bases unmatched to any gene: 8.

The V gene is TRBV5-1, the J gene TRBJ2-7; weak D call: TRBD2 (6 bases). The V gene lost 5 bases and the J gene lost 7 bases, with 16 bases spanning the gap. The CDR3 extends over 13 amino acids. CDR1 and CDR2 from the germline V gene are SGHRS and YFSETQ. This CDR3 is CASSWVGTGEQYF. In nucleotides, the CDR3 is TGCGCCAGCAGTTGGGTAGGGACTGGGGAGCAGTACTTC.

The chain has TRBV6-5 and TRBJ2-5; no clear D gene. The CDR3 spans 14 residues. V was trimmed by 5 bases and J by 5 bases, leaving 15 bases between them. The V gene's germline CDR1 is MNHEY and CDR2 SVGAGI. The DNA for the CDR3 is TGTGCCAGCAGTACCTCCCCCAGGTGGGAGACCCAGTACTTC. Translating it yields CASSTSPRWETQYF.

In its sample, this clone was seen a few times. The chain carries TRBV29-1 and TRBJ2-7, with TRBD2 identical over 12 bases. The ends lost 5 bases at V and 5 bases at J; junction bases unmatched: 7. CDR3 length: 14 residues. CDR1 SQVTM and CDR2 ANQGSEA come from the germline V gene. The CDR3 spells CSVMRLAGVHEQYF. The CDR3 bases are TGCAGCGTTATGAGACTAGCGGGAGTCCACGAGCAGTACTTC.

The V and J genes are TRBV27 and TRBJ2-7; D perhaps matches TRBD2 (5 bases). The CDR3 is 14 residues long. Deletions cut 6 bases from V and 0 bases from J, with 12 bases between. Germline values: CDR1 MNHEY, CDR2 SMNVEV (reference sequence). The CDR3 loop is CASRLSGSSYEQYF. The CDR3 DNA reads TGTGCCAGCAGGTTAAGCGGAAGCTCCTACGAGCAGTACTTC.

Only a few counts were recorded for this clone. The CDR3 DNA reads as TGTGCCAGCAGTTTGACGGACAGGGTAGAGACCCAGTACTTC. This gives the protein CASSLTDRVETQYF. V usage is TRBV28 and J usage is TRBJ2-5; 8 positions match TRBD1. J gave up 4 bases and V 3 bases, and 4 bases lay outside the gene matches. Germline V CDR1 and CDR2: MDHEN, SYDVKM. The CDR3 runs to 14 residues.

This clone has only a few counts. Other DNA sequences from this sample encode an identical CDR3 as well. V gene TRBV25-1 combines with J gene TRBJ1-1, with TRBD1 matching 7 bases. The CDR3 totals 15 residues. V lost 4 bases, J lost 2 bases, and 7 bases stayed unmatched. Germline V gene sequence: CDR1 MGHDK, CDR2 SYGVNS. CDR3 sequence (DNA): TGTGCCAGCAGTGCTTCGACAGGGAGAAACACTGAAGCTTTCTTT. It codes for CASSASTGRNTEAFF.

V and J are TRBV18 and TRBJ2-2; TRBD2 agrees at 8 bases. Trimming at V came to 3 bases and at J to 5 bases, leaving 8 bases not matched to a gene. The CDR3 has 16 residues. Looked up from germline, CDR1 is KGHSH and CDR2 is LQKENI. In DNA, the CDR3 is TGTGCCAGCTCACCGGTAATCGCGGGAGGTACCGGGGAGCTGTTTTTT. This gives the protein CASSPVIAGGTGELFF.

For this clone: At one boundary the junction diverges from the germline segment, which might be a read error. The CDR3 loop is CAWSSLYGQYF. The CDR3 nucleotides are TGTGCCTGGAGTTCCCTCTACGGGCAGTACTTC. The V call is TRBV30, the J call TRBJ2-7; no clear D gene. Germline CDR1 reads GTSNPN; CDR2 reads SVGIG (reference sequence). The CDR3 is 11 residues long.

The CDR3 protein is CASSPDRRYIQYF. As DNA, the CDR3 is TGTGCCAGCAGCCCGGACAGGCGTTACATTCAGTACTTC. This sequence joins TRBV28 and TRBJ2-4, with 7 bases matching TRBD1. CDR3 length equals 13 residues. Germline CDR1 reads MDHEN; CDR2 reads SYDVKM. V lost 6 bases, J lost 8 bases, and 7 bases stayed unmatched.

This clone has just a few counts. The chain carries TRBV7-8 and TRBJ2-7, with TRBD2 identical over 12 bases. CDR3 size: 17 residues. The V gene end was trimmed by 5 bases and the J gene end by 4 bases; junction bases not matched to a gene: 12. CDR1 and CDR2 (germline): SGHVS, FQNEAQ. The DNA of the CDR3 is TGTGCCAGCAGCCTCCGCCCGACTAGCGGGAGAGGTTACGAGCAGTACTTC. Protein sequence: CASSLRPTSGRGYEQYF.

This clone turned up a few times. The gene calls are TRBV29-1 and TRBJ2-7, with D tentatively TRBD1 (5 bases). Trimming removed 4 bases at V and 1 base at J, with 11 bases between. Germline assignment: CDR1 SQVTM and CDR2 ANQGSEA. CDR3 length: 13 residues. The CDR3 spells CSVGQRYSYEQYF. The CDR3 DNA follows: TGCAGCGTTGGACAGCGATATTCCTACGAGCAGTACTTC.

In its sample, this clone was seen a few times. This rearrangement joins TRBV11-2 to TRBJ2-3, with 12 bases identical to TRBD2. This CDR3 has 16 residues. In germline, CDR1 is SGHAT, CDR2 FQNNGV. Losses at the gene ends were 5 bases for V and 7 bases for J; bases not matched to a gene: 10. DNA of the CDR3: TGTGCCAGCAGCCCCCGACTAGCGGGAGAGGGATATACGCAGTATTTT. Translating it yields CASSPRLAGEGYTQYF.

This clone occurred a few times. The chain recombines TRBV4-1 with TRBJ2-7, with no clear D. The germline CDR1 and CDR2 sequences are MGHRA and YSYEKL. V lost 0 bases, J lost 0 bases, and 12 bases lay in between. The CDR3 contains 16 residues. The CDR3 DNA reads as TGCGCCAGCAGCCAAGATCTTAGCAGCAGCTCCTACGAGCAGTACTTC. It encodes CASSQDLSSSSYEQYF.

The chain recombines TRBV29-1 with TRBJ1-2; D gene unclear. There are 12 residues in the CDR3. Germline CDR1 is SQVTM and CDR2 is ANQGSEA. CDR3 sequence reads: CTFQAVERGYTF. For the CDR3, the DNA is TGCACCTTCCAGGCGGTTGAGCGGGGCTACACCTTC.

For the CDR3, the DNA is TGCAGCGTTGAACGACTTCTCTCTAGCAATGAGCAGTTCTTC. Translation gives CSVERLLSSNEQFF. This chain connects TRBV29-1 to TRBJ2-1; D gene unclear. This CDR3 is 14 amino acids long. The germline V gene has CDR1 SQVTM and CDR2 ANQGSEA. V was shortened by 2 bases and J by 6 bases, with 14 bases between the two germline ends.

V and J are TRBV5-1 and TRBJ2-1; possibly TRBD2 for D (6 bases). The CDR3 covers 15 residues. Deletions cut 5 bases from V and 7 bases from J, with 19 bases between. Germline V gives CDR1 SGHRS, CDR2 YFSETQ. The chain's CDR3 is CASSPRSGVSNEQFF. The CDR3 bases are TGCGCCAGCAGTCCCCGGTCGGGGGTGTCGAATGAGCAGTTCTTC.

This clone was observed a few times. This sequence joins TRBV9 and TRBJ1-2; no clear D gene. This CDR3 contains 16 residues. V lost 0 bases, J lost 2 bases, and 14 bases lay in between. Looked up from germline, CDR1 is SGDLS and CDR2 is YYNGEE. The CDR3 loop is CASSVDWAGPNYGYTF. In DNA form, the CDR3 reads TGTGCCAGCAGCGTAGATTGGGCAGGTCCCAACTATGGCTACACCTTC. Combining the CDR3 with reference TRBV9 and TRBJ1-2 gives the whole variable domain DSGVTQTPKHLITATGQRVTLRCSPRSGDLSVYWYQQSLDQGLQFLIQYYNGEERAKGNILERFSAQQFPDLHSELNLSSLELGDSALYFCASSVDWAGPNYGYTFGSGTRLTVV.

In its sample, this clone was seen a few times. The chain carries TRBV5-1 and TRBJ2-3; the D gene is possibly TRBD1 (6 bases). The V and J ends lost 5 bases and 4 bases respectively, with 11 bases between them. From germline, CDR1 is SGHRS and CDR2 YFSETQ. The CDR3 contains 13 residues. CDR3 sequence (DNA): TGCGCCAGCAGTTCCTGGGGGCCAGATACGCAGTATTTT. Amino acid sequence: CASSSWGPDTQYF.

This clone turned up a few times. The chain joins TRBV5-1 to TRBJ2-7; 8 bases map to TRBD2. Trimming at V came to 4 bases and at J to 3 bases, leaving 6 bases not matched to a gene. The CDR3 length is 14 residues. The germline V gene has CDR1 SGHRS and CDR2 YFSETQ. CDR3 in amino acids: CASSQSGSRYEQYF. DNA of the CDR3: TGCGCCAGCAGCCAAAGCGGGAGCCGCTACGAGCAGTACTTC.

The chain couples TRBV5-1 to TRBJ2-1, with 11 bases aligning to TRBD2. V gave up 3 bases and J gave up 5 bases; unmatched junction bases: 7. The CDR3 is made up of 16 amino acids. Germline V gene lookup returns CDR1 SGHRS and CDR2 YFSETQ. The CDR3 here is CASSSLLAGAHNEQFF. CDR3 DNA sequence: TGCGCCAGCAGCTCCCTACTAGCGGGAGCCCACAATGAGCAGTTCTTC.